These 10 T cell receptor beta chains came from one sample sequenced in a study of blood T cell repertoires in COVID-19. Sequenced by immunoSEQ multiplex PCR; TCRdb stores in-frame clones only, minus some. Of approximately 330,000 clones listed, about 87% are singletons. Sequences were obtained from peripheral blood. All receptors derive from a man aged 25-45 years with COVID-19, enrolled during active disease.

J is TRBJ2-7 and V is TRBV4-1, with 14 bases matching TRBD2. The V and J ends lost 4 bases and 6 bases, in that order; junction bases with no gene match: 11. The V gene's germline CDR1 is MGHRA and CDR2 YSYEKL. The CDR3 loop spans 17 amino acids. The CDR3, as DNA: TGCGCCAGCAGCCGTAAACCGGGACTAGCGGGAGTTTCCGAGCAGTACTTC. This gives the protein CASSRKPGLAGVSEQYF.

The chain uses TRBV15 and TRBJ2-3, with D possibly matching TRBD2 (6 bases). CDR3 length: 16 amino acids. Germline V gene data show CDR1 as LNHNV and CDR2 as YYDKDF (reference sequence). Trimming took off 3 bases at V and 4 bases at J, with 17 bases between the two ends. The CDR3 loop reads CATSSRWGENPDTQYF. CDR3 nucleotide sequence: TGTGCCACCAGCAGCCGGTGGGGGGAAAACCCAGATACGCAGTATTTT.

The CDR3 DNA is TGTGCCAGCAGTAAACAGCTTCCCACTGAAGCTTTCTTT. Translating it yields CASSKQLPTEAFF. V is TRBV6-2 or TRBV6-3 and J is TRBJ1-1; no reliable D call. V lost 5 bases and J lost 4, with 11 bases in between. The CDR3 totals 13 residues. Germline CDR1 is MNHEY and CDR2 is SVGEGT.

The chain employs TRBV21-1 and TRBJ1-1; TRBD1 is taken as the D call from the table, unchecked against the DNA. TRBV21-1 is marked as a pseudogene. This CDR3 is 16 amino acids long. As DNA, the CDR3 is TGTGCCAGCAGCAAAGCTGCCAGGGAAATGAACACTGAAGCTTTCTTT. Translated: CASSKAAREMNTEAFF.

This clone is a singleton in its sample. The chain uses TRBV19 and TRBJ2-7; possibly TRBD1 for D (6 bases). With 3 bases removed from V and 3 bases from J, the gap between germline ends came to 12 bases. CDR3 length: 14 residues. CDR1 and CDR2 (germline): LNHDA, SQIVND (reference sequence). The DNA for the CDR3 is TGTGCCAGTAGTATCAGGGGAGACTACTACGAGCAGTACTTC. The encoded protein is CASSIRGDYYEQYF.

The count of this clone is one. J is TRBJ2-7 and V is TRBV11-3, with TRBD1 matching 7 bases. Germline lookup yields CDR1 SGHNT and CDR2 YENEEA. Losses at the gene ends were 8 bases for V and 5 bases for J; bases not matched to a gene: 9. This CDR3 is built from 13 residues. In DNA form, the CDR3 reads TGTGCCAGCTCGGAAGACAGGGACCACGAGCAGTACTTC. Its translation: CASSEDRDHEQYF.

V and J are TRBV7-2 and TRBJ2-7; the match to TRBD1 covers 7 bases. The CDR3 has 14 amino acids. The germline V gene encodes CDR1 SGHTA and CDR2 FQGNSA. The ends lost 4 bases at V and 4 bases at J; junction bases unmatched: 7. CDR3 sequence reads: CASSSNRGSYEQYF. The CDR3 DNA reads TGTGCCAGCAGCTCCAACAGGGGTTCTTACGAGCAGTACTTC.

V usage is TRBV12-3 or TRBV12-4 and J usage is TRBJ2-3; D is uncertain. This CDR3 has 13 residues. V was shortened by 7 bases and J by 0 bases, with 8 bases between the two germline ends. The CDR3 nucleotides are TGTGCCAGCATCGAACAGAGCACAGATACGCAGTATTTT. Translated: CASIEQSTDTQYF.

CDR3 protein: CASNPRAGGQTQYF. The CDR3 DNA reads as TGTGCCAGCAATCCAAGGGCGGGAGGGCAGACCCAGTACTTC. This chain connects TRBV28 to TRBJ2-5, with TRBD2 identical over 9 bases. The V segment lost 7 bases and the J segment 6 bases; nucleotides outside the gene matches: 9. Per germline, CDR1 MDHEN and CDR2 SYDVKM. The length of the CDR3 is 14 residues.

This chain connects TRBV30 to TRBJ1-6, with D perhaps TRBD1 (5 bases). CDR1 GTSNPN and CDR2 SVGIG come from the germline V gene (reference sequence). The germline V and J ends were trimmed by 0 bases and 5 bases, with 11 bases remaining between them. This CDR3 is built from 15 residues. This CDR3 reads CAWSVLQVNNSPLHF. The CDR3 DNA reads TGTGCCTGGAGTGTTTTACAGGTTAATAATTCACCCCTCCACTTT.